These 8 T cell receptor beta chains were sequenced from one sample in a study of OX40 agonist ivuxolimab in advanced cancers. Sequenced by immunoSEQ multiplex PCR; TCRdb stores in-frame clones only, minus some. The top ten hold 9% to 10% of the sample, which has about 48,000 clones, approximately 84% seen once. The material was CD4+ or CD8+ T cells sorted from blood, obtained in a trial of the OX40 agonist ivuxolimab. Receptor source: an adult with an advanced solid tumor such as melanoma, head and neck, liver or kidney cancer.

This clone was seen more than once but under ten times. The chain has TRBV2 and TRBJ1-2, with D possibly matching TRBD1 (5 bases). Trimming left V 7 bases short and J 4 bases short, with 16 bases between. The CDR3 is 14 amino acids. The V gene's germline CDR1 is SNHLY and CDR2 FYNNEI. The CDR3, as DNA: TGTGCCAGCATCGCCGTGACTGGGGGCTATGGCTACACCTTC. Translation: CASIAVTGGYGYTF.

The chain's CDR3 is CASSIQGTSETQYF. CDR3 sequence (DNA): TGTGCCAGTAGTATACAGGGGACGTCGGAGACCCAGTACTTC. This chain links TRBV19 with TRBJ2-5; perhaps TRBD1 as D (6 bases). CDR3 size: 14 residues. Per the germline V gene, CDR1 is LNHDA and CDR2 is SQIVND (reference sequence). Trimming took 2 bases from V and 5 from J, leaving 12 bases between them.

The rearrangement joins TRBV5-5 to TRBJ2-3; 7 nucleotides match TRBD1. CDR1 and CDR2 (germline): SGHKS, YYEKEE (reference sequence). V was clipped by 4 bases and J by 0 bases; unmatched bases: 8. The CDR3 consists of 16 residues. CDR3: CASSTYTGASTDTQYF. The CDR3 coding sequence is TGTGCCAGCAGCACATACACAGGGGCTAGCACAGATACGCAGTATTTT.

The V call is TRBV23-1, the J call TRBJ1-5, with TRBD1 matching 7 bases. TRBV23-1 is placed among ORFs of uncertain function. The V segment lost 0 bases and the J segment 5 bases; nucleotides outside the gene matches: 7. The CDR3 spans 16 residues. The CDR3 reads CASSQSNRGYDQPQHF. CDR3 sequence (DNA): TGCGCCAGCAGTCAATCAAACAGGGGCTATGATCAGCCCCAGCATTTT.

The chain's CDR3 is CASSEASFYVGAREGYTF. The CDR3 nucleotides read TGTGCCAGCAGTGAAGCCTCTTTTTACGTCGGGGCGCGGGAAGGCTACACCTTC. The chain recombines TRBV6-1 with TRBJ1-2, with D tentatively TRBD1 (5 bases). This CDR3 has 18 residues. Germline assignment: CDR1 MNHNS and CDR2 SASEGT. Trimming stripped 0 bases from V and 8 bases from J, with 25 bases between.

The chain employs TRBV6-1 and TRBJ2-7, with 9 bases aligning to TRBD2. This CDR3 is 15 amino acids long. Per the germline V gene, CDR1 is MNHNS and CDR2 is SASEGT. Trimming cost V 2 bases and J 0 bases; bases outside gene matches: 2. The CDR3 loop is CASSERTSASYEQYF. The DNA of the CDR3 is TGTGCCAGCAGTGAAAGGACTAGCGCCTCCTACGAGCAGTACTTC.

The V call is TRBV10-3, the J call TRBJ2-1; TRBD1 matches 8 bases. The CDR3 is made up of 14 amino acids. The germline V gene encodes CDR1 ENHRY and CDR2 SYGVKD. Germline trimming cut 4 bases from V and 4 bases from J; bases unmatched to any gene: 3. In DNA, the CDR3 is TGTGCCATCAGTGCGGGACAGGAATACAATGAGCAGTTCTTC. It translates to CAISAGQEYNEQFF.

The chain combines TRBV5-4 with TRBJ1-4, with 7 bases aligning to TRBD1. Germline trimming cut 0 bases from V and 5 bases from J; bases unmatched to any gene: 10. The length of the CDR3 is 17 residues. Germline V gene sequence: CDR1 SGHNT, CDR2 YYREEE (reference sequence). This CDR3 reads CASSLVLAQGQNEKLFF. DNA for the CDR3: TGTGCCAGCAGCTTGGTATTGGCGCAGGGACAGAATGAAAAACTGTTTTTT.